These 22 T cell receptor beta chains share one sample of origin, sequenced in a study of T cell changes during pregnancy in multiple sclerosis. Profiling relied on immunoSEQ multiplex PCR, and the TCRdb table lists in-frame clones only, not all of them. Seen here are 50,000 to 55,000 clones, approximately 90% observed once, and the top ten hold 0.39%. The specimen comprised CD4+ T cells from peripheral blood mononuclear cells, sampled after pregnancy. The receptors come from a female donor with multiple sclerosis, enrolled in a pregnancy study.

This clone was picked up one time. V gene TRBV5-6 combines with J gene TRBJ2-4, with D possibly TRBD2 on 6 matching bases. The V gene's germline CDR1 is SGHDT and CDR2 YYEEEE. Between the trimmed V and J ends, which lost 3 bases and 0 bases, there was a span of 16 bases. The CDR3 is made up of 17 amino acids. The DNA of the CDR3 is TGTGCCAGCAGCTACCGCCGGGGGATAATAGCCAAAAACATTCAGTACTTC. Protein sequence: CASSYRRGIIAKNIQYF. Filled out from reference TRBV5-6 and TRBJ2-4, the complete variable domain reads DAGVTQSPTHLIKTRGQQVTLRCSPKSGHDTVSWYQQALGQGPQFIFQYYEEEERQRGNFPDRFSGHQFPNYSSELNVNALLLGDSALYLCASSYRRGIIAKNIQYFGAGTRLSVL.

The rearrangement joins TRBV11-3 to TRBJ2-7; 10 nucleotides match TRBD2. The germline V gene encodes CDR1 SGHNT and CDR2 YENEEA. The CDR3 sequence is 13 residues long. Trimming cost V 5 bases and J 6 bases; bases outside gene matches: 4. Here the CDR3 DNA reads TGTGCCAGCAGCAAAGGACTAGCGGTCGAGCAGTACTTC. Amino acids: CASSKGLAVEQYF.

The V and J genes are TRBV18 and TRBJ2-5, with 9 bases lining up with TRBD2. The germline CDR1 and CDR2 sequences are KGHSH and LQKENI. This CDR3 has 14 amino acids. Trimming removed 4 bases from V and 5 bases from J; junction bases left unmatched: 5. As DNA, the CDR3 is TGTGCCAGCTCACGATTAGCGGGAGTGGAGACCCAGTACTTC. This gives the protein CASSRLAGVETQYF.

CDR3 bases: TGTGCCAGCAGTGGGACAGGGGGCAATCAGCCCCAGCATTTT. Its protein product is CASSGTGGNQPQHF. This sequence joins TRBV6-1 and TRBJ1-5; TRBD1 matches at 9 bases. Germline CDR1 and CDR2: MNHNS and SASEGT. CDR3 length: 14 residues. After removal of 4 bases from V and 2 bases from J, the junction contained 0 bases not matched to a gene.

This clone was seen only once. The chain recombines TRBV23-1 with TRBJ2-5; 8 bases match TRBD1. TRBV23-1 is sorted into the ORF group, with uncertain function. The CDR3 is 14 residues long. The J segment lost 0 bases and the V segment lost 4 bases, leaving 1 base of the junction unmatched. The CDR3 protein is CASSPRGHQETQYF. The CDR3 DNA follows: TGCGCCAGCAGTCCCAGGGGGCACCAAGAGACCCAGTACTTC.

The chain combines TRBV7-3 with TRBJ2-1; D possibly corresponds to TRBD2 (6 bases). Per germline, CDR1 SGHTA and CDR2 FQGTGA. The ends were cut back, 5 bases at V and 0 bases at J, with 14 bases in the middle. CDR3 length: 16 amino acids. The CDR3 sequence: CASSPSGTPSYNEQFF. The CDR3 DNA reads TGTGCCAGCAGCCCATCCGGGACTCCCTCCTACAATGAGCAGTTCTTC. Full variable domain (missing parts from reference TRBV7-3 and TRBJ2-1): GAGVSQTPSNKVTEKGKYVELRCDPISGHTALYWYRQSLGQGPEFLIYFQGTGAADDSGLPNDRFFAVRPEGSVSTLKIQRTERGDSAVYLCASSPSGTPSYNEQFFGPGTRLTVL.

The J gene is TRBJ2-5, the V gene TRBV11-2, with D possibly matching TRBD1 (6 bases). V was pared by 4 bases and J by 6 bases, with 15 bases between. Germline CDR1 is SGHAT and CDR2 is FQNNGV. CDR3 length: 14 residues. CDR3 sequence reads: CASSSVQGLQTQYF. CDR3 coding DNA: TGTGCCAGCAGCTCCGTACAGGGTCTACAGACCCAGTACTTC.

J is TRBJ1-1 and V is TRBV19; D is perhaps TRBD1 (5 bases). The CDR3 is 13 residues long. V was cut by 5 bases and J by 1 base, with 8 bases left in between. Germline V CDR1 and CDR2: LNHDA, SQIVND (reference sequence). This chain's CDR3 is CASSERGNTEAFF. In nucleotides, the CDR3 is TGTGCCAGTAGTGAAAGGGGGAACACTGAAGCTTTCTTT. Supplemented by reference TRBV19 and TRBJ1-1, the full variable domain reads DGGITQSPKYLFRKEGQNVTLSCEQNLNHDAMYWYRQDPGQGLRLIYYSQIVNDFQKGDIAEGYSVSREKKESFPLTVTSAQKNPTAFYLCASSERGNTEAFFGQGTRLTVV.

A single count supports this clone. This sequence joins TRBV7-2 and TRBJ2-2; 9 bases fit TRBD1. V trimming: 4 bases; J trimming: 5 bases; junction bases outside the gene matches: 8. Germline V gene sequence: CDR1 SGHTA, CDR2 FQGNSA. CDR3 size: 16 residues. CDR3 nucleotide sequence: TGTGCCAGCAGCTACCGGACAGGGGCGCTGACCGGGGAGCTGTTTTTT. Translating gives CASSYRTGALTGELFF.

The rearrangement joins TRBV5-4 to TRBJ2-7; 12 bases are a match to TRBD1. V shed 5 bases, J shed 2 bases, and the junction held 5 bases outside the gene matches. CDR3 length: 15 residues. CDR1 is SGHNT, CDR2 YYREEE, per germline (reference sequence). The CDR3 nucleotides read TGTGCCAGCAGTCCCGGGACAGGGGGCGCCTACGAGCAGTACTTC. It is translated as CASSPGTGGAYEQYF. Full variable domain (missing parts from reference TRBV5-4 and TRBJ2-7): ETGVTQSPTHLIKTRGQQVTLRCSSQSGHNTVSWYQQALGQGPQFIFQYYREEENGRGNFPPRFSGLQFPNYSSELNVNALELDDSALYLCASSPGTGGAYEQYFGPGTRLTVT.

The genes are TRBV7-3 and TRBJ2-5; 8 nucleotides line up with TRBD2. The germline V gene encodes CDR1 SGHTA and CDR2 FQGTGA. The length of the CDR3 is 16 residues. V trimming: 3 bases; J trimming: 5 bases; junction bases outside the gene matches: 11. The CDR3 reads CASSFYSGSLGETQYF. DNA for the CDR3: TGTGCCAGCAGCTTTTACAGCGGGAGTCTTGGGGAGACCCAGTACTTC.

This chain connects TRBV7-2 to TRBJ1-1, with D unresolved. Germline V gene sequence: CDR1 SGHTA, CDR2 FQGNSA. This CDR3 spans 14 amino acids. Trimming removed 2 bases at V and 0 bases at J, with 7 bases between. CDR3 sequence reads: CASSLTSLNTEAFF. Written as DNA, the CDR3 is TGTGCCAGCAGCTTAACTTCCCTGAACACTGAAGCTTTCTTT.

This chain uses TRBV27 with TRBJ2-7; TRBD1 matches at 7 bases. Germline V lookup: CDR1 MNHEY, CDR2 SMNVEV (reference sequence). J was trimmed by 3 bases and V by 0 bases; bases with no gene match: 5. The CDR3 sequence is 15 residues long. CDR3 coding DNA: TGTGCCAGCAGTTTATCGTGGACAGGATACTACGAGCAGTACTTC. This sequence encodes CASSLSWTGYYEQYF.

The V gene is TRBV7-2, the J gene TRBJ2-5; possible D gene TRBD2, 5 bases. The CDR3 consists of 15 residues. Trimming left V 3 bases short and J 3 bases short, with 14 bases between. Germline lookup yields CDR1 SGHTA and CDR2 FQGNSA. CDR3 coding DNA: TGTGCCAGCAGCTTCGGGTCGGGGTCCGAAGAGACCCAGTACTTC. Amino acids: CASSFGSGSEETQYF.

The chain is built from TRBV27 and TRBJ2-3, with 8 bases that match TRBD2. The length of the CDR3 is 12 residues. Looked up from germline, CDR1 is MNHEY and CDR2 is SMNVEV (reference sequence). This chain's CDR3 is CASGTSTDTQYF. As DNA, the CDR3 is TGTGCTAGCGGGACTAGCACAGATACGCAGTATTTT.

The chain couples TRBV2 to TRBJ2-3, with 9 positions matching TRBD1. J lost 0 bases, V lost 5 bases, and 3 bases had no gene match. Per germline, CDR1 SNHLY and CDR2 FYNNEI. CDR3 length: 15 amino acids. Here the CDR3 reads CASSKDRGSTDTQYF. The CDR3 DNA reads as TGTGCCAGCAGTAAGGACAGGGGAAGCACAGATACGCAGTATTTT.

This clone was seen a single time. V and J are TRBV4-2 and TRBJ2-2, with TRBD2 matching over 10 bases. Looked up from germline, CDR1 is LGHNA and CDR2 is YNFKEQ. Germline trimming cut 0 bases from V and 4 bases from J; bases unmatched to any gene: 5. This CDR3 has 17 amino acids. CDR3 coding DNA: TGTGCCAGCAGCCAAGATCATAGGACTAGCGGCACCGGGGAGCTGTTTTTT. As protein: CASSQDHRTSGTGELFF.

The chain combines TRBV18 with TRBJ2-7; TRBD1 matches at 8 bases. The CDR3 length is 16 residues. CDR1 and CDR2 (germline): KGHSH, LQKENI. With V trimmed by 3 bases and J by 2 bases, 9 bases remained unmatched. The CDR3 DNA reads TGTGCCAGCTCACCTTACGCGGCACAGGGGGCCTACGAGCAGTACTTC. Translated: CASSPYAAQGAYEQYF.

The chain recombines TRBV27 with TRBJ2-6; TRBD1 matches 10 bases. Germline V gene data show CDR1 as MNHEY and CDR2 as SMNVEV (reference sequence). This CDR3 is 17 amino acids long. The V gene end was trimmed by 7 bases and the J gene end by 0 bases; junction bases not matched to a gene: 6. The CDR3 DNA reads TGTGCCAGCACCCTCGGGACAGGGGTCTCTGGGGCCAACGTCCTGACTTTC. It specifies CASTLGTGVSGANVLTF.

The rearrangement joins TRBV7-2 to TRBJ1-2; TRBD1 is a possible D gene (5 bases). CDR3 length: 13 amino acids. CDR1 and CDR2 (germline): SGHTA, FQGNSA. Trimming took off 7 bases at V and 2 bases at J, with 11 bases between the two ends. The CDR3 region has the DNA TGTGCCAGCAATATCGACAGAAACTATGGCTACACCTTC. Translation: CASNIDRNYGYTF.

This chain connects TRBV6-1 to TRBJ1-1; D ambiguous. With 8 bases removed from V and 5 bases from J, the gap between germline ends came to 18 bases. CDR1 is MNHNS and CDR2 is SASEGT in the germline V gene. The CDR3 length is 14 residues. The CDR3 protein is CASVGVGSRTEAFF. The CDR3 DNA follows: TGTGCCAGCGTGGGAGTGGGCTCTCGGACTGAAGCTTTCTTT.

The CDR3 region is CASRTGLYSYEQYF. The CDR3 DNA reads TGTGCCAGCAGGACAGGGTTATACTCCTACGAGCAGTACTTC. V is TRBV6-5 and J is TRBJ2-7, with TRBD1 matching 7 bases. Germline lookup yields CDR1 MNHEY and CDR2 SVGAGI. The CDR3 is 14 residues long. The ends lost 6 bases at V and 0 bases at J; junction bases unmatched: 5.